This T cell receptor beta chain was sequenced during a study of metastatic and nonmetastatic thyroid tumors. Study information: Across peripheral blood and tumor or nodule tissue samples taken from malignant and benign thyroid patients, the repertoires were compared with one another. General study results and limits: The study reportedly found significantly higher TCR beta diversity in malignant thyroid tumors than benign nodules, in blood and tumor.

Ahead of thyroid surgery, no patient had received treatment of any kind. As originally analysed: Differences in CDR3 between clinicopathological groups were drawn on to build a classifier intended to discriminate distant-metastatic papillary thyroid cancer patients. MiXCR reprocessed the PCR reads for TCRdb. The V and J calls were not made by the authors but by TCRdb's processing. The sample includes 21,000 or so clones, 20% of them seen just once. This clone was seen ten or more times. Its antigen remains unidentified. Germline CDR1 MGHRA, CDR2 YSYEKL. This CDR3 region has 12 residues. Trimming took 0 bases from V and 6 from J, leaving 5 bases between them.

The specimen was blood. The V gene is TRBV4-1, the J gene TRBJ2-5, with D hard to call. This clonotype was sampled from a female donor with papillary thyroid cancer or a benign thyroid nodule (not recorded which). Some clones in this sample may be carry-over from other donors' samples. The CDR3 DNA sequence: TGCGCCAGCAGCCAAGAACACCAGACCCAGTACTTC. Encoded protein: CASSQEHQTQYF.